A single sample gave rise to the 20 T cell receptor beta chains below, sequenced in a study of human T cells and chemical hapten exposure. Documented time point: pre-sensitization, week 0. The sample's treatment: therapeutic diphenylcyclopropenone sensitization with weekly scalp DPC. TCRdb itself ran the RACE reads through MiXCR, one entry per CDR3 protein. The data show about 87,000 distinct CDR3 sequences, around 9.5% seen once. Sequencing was performed on whole blood, taken in connection with sensitization to the hapten diphenylcyclopropenone (DPC). The receptors shown here come from a woman in her thirties or forties with alopecia areata. Some clones in this sample may be carry-over from other donors' samples.

This clonotype was found many times. The chain employs TRBV29-1 and TRBJ2-1, with 8 bases identical to TRBD1. From germline, CDR1 is SQVTM and CDR2 ANQGSEA. The CDR3 extends over 14 amino acids. V lost 2 bases to trimming and J lost 6 bases; unmatched junction nucleotides: 6. Here the CDR3 reads CSVETRDRFNEQFF. The CDR3 bases are TGCAGCGTTGAAACCCGGGACAGGTTCAATGAGCAGTTCTTC.

The chain combines TRBV20-1 with TRBJ2-3; 8 bases are shared with TRBD1. Germline V CDR1 and CDR2: DFQATT, SNEGSKA (reference sequence). The J segment lost 2 bases and the V segment lost 2 bases, leaving 3 bases of the junction unmatched. The CDR3 runs to 14 residues. The DNA of the CDR3 is TGCAGTGCTAGAAGGCAGGGGGCCACAGATACGCAGTATTTT. This sequence encodes CSARRQGATDTQYF.

The chain combines TRBV15 with TRBJ2-3; the D gene is possibly TRBD2 (5 bases). The CDR3 is made up of 13 amino acids. V was cut by 9 bases and J by 2 bases, with 12 bases left in between. CDR1 is LNHNV, CDR2 YYDKDF, per germline (reference sequence). The CDR3 sequence is CATRGPNTDTQYF. The DNA for the CDR3 is TGTGCCACTCGCGGGCCGAACACAGATACGCAGTATTTT.

The chain combines TRBV12-3 or TRBV12-4 with TRBJ2-1; perhaps TRBD2 as D (5 bases). Trimming pared 5 bases from V and 4 bases from J, leaving 12 bases between. The CDR3 length is 14 residues. The CDR3 coding sequence is TGTGCCAGCAGTCCTACGACGGGGTACAATGAGCAGTTCTTC. Translation gives CASSPTTGYNEQFF.

This chain uses TRBV4-1 with TRBJ1-2, with D possibly matching TRBD1 (6 bases). V was trimmed by 0 bases and J by 5 bases, leaving 10 bases between them. The CDR3 consists of 14 residues. Germline loops: CDR1 MGHRA, CDR2 YSYEKL. The CDR3 sequence is CASSQDRTVYGYTF. The CDR3 nucleotides are TGCGCCAGCAGCCAAGACCGGACAGTATATGGCTACACCTTC.

In this sample, this clonotype turned up many times. The gene calls are TRBV7-2 and TRBJ2-5; D is tentatively TRBD1 or TRBD2 (5 bases each). The V gene's germline CDR1 is SGHTA and CDR2 FQGNSA. Trimming shortened V by 5 bases and J by 2 bases, and 12 bases separated the two germline ends. The CDR3 extends over 14 amino acids. CDR3 protein: CASSARDGQETQYF. CDR3 DNA sequence: TGTGCCAGCAGCGCCCGGGACGGACAAGAGACCCAGTACTTC.

V usage is TRBV28 and J usage is TRBJ2-1; D is perhaps TRBD1 (6 bases). Trimming shortened V by 2 bases and J by 0 bases, and 11 bases separated the two germline ends. Germline V lookup: CDR1 MDHEN, CDR2 SYDVKM. This CDR3 is 16 amino acids long. The CDR3 sequence: CASSLTGTFSYNEQFF. CDR3 DNA: TGTGCCAGCAGTTTAACCGGGACATTCTCCTACAATGAGCAGTTCTTC.

The chain employs TRBV29-1 and TRBJ2-7, with TRBD2 as a possible D gene (6 bases). Germline V gives CDR1 SQVTM, CDR2 ANQGSEA. The CDR3 sequence is 12 residues long. With 1 base removed from V and 6 bases from J, the gap between germline ends came to 10 bases. The CDR3 nucleotides are TGCAGCGTTGAAGGGGGGGTCGGCGAGCAGTACTTC. This gives the protein CSVEGGVGEQYF.

This clonotype was seen at least ten times. The chain joins TRBV29-1 to TRBJ2-3; 10 nucleotides line up with TRBD1. This CDR3 spans 14 amino acids. The junction had 6 bases not matched to a gene; V was cut back by 7 bases and J by 2 bases. The germline V gene has CDR1 SQVTM and CDR2 ANQGSEA. CDR3 nucleotide sequence: TGCAGCGGCGGGACAGGGGAAAACACAGATACGCAGTATTTT. Its protein is CSGGTGENTDTQYF.

The chain employs TRBV21-1 and TRBJ1-5. TRBV21-1 is described as a pseudogene. The CDR3 extends over 13 amino acids. The CDR3 bases are TGTGCCAGCAGCGCGGCTAGCAATCAGCCCCAGCATTTT. Its translation is CASSAASNQPQHF.

This clonotype was counted ten times or more. This chain joins TRBV12-3 or TRBV12-4 and TRBJ2-3, with a weak D call TRBD2 (6 bases). Trimming shortened V by 3 bases and J by 6 bases, and 22 bases separated the two germline ends. The CDR3 has 17 residues. As DNA, the CDR3 is TGTGCCAGCAGTTTCCCAGGGACTCTACCTAATAGGGATACGCAGTATTTT. Translated, it gives CASSFPGTLPNRDTQYF.

This clonotype was recorded many times. The gene calls are TRBV6-2 or TRBV6-3 and TRBJ2-7, with D hard to call. CDR3 size: 14 residues. The germline V gene has CDR1 MNHEY and CDR2 SVGEGT. With 7 bases removed from V and 7 bases from J, the gap between germline ends came to 20 bases. This chain's CDR3 is CASTPHRTTGEQYF. The CDR3 nucleotides are TGTGCCAGCACTCCACACCGAACTACGGGTGAGCAGTACTTC.

This clonotype was seen at least ten times. At one of its ends the junction is not consistent with the germline gene, which may arise from a read error. The V gene is TRBV12-3 or TRBV12-4, the J gene TRBJ2-2; tentative D call: TRBD1 (6 bases). This CDR3 has 16 amino acids. CDR3 DNA sequence: TGTGCCAGCAGGATCACCTCAGGGGCGAATACCGGGGAGCTGTTTTTT. It specifies CASRITSGANTGELFF.

This clonotype was picked up a small number of times. V gene TRBV6-2 or TRBV6-3 combines with J gene TRBJ1-2; D not resolved. Germline-derived CDR1 and CDR2 are MNHEY and SVGEGT. Deletions cut 2 bases from V and 4 bases from J, with 11 bases between. The CDR3 totals 14 residues. The CDR3 is CASSYPTMTYGYTF. In DNA form, the CDR3 reads TGTGCCAGCAGTTACCCGACAATGACCTATGGCTACACCTTC.

The chain has TRBV9 and TRBJ1-1; D possibly corresponds to TRBD1 (5 bases). Germline values: CDR1 SGDLS, CDR2 YYNGEE. The CDR3 is 18 amino acids. Trimming pared 2 bases from V and 0 bases from J, leaving 20 bases between. The CDR3 spells CASSVGLFVTGLNTEAFF. For the CDR3, the DNA is TGTGCCAGCAGCGTGGGCCTCTTCGTTACAGGCTTGAACACTGAAGCTTTCTTT.

This clonotype has at least ten counts. The rearrangement uses TRBV6-6 and TRBJ2-1; 8 positions agree with TRBD2. Germline V lookup: CDR1 MNHNY, CDR2 SVGAGI (reference sequence). V lost 8 bases and J lost 9; bases outside the gene matches: 9. The CDR3 is 13 amino acids. The chain's CDR3 is CASVPGGASEQFF. The CDR3 region has the DNA TGTGCCAGCGTCCCCGGGGGGGCTAGTGAGCAGTTCTTC.

This clonotype was observed many times. V gene TRBV18 combines with J gene TRBJ1-5; 7 positions match TRBD1. After removal of 2 bases from V and 4 bases from J, the junction contained 2 bases not matched to a gene. CDR3 length: 14 residues. Looked up from germline, CDR1 is KGHSH and CDR2 is LQKENI. CDR3 coding DNA: TGTGCCAGCTCACCATCAGGGGGGAATCAGCCCCAGCATTTT. Residues: CASSPSGGNQPQHF.

This clonotype was counted at least ten times. The chain uses TRBV12-3 or TRBV12-4 and TRBJ1-4; the match to TRBD1 covers 12 bases. This CDR3 has 15 amino acids. V was pared by 4 bases and J by 7 bases, with 4 bases of the junction left unmatched. DNA of the CDR3: TGTGCCAGCAGTTGGGACAGGGGGCTTGGTGAAAAACTGTTTTTT. Translation gives CASSWDRGLGEKLFF.

This clonotype was counted at least ten times. The chain links TRBV4-3 to TRBJ1-6; 7 nucleotides align to TRBD1. Looked up from germline, CDR1 is LGHNA and CDR2 is YSLEER. The CDR3 covers 14 residues. V dropped 4 bases and J dropped 14; count of bases not matched to a gene: 11. The CDR3 is CASSPRDSRGTLHF. CDR3 nucleotide sequence: TGCGCCAGCAGCCCACGGGACAGCCGGGGGACCCTCCACTTT.

This clonotype was seen ten or more times. The chain joins TRBV29-1 to TRBJ1-6; no definite D call. CDR1 and CDR2 (germline): SQVTM, ANQGSEA. V was shortened by 1 base and J by 7 bases, with 20 bases between the two germline ends. CDR3 length equals 17 residues. Here the CDR3 DNA reads TGCAGCGTTGAAGCCTTTCACCATCACCGCCGGAATTCACCCCTCCACTTT. Protein sequence: CSVEAFHHHRRNSPLHF.